These 6 T cell receptor beta chains were sequenced from one sample in a study of identical twins. Each CDR3 protein gets one entry after TCRdb re-called the 5' RACE reads with MiXCR. The sample includes more than 1.5 million distinct CDR3 sequences, about 30% of them seen just once. Input material: cord blood. These receptors originate from a newborn girl in good health.

This clonotype has a handful of counts. The J gene is TRBJ2-7, the V gene TRBV20-1; 11 nucleotides match TRBD1. V gave up 1 base and J gave up 1 base; unmatched junction bases: 3. This CDR3 is 15 amino acids long. Germline CDR1 is DFQATT and CDR2 is SNEGSKA (reference sequence). CDR3 protein: CSARGGTGGSYEQYF. The CDR3 DNA sequence: TGCAGTGCTAGAGGGGGGACAGGGGGATCCTACGAGCAGTACTTC.

This clonotype was counted at least ten times. The junction differs from germline at one of its ends, possibly a read error. The chain employs TRBV27 and TRBJ2-3; no firm D call. Germline loops: CDR1 MNHEY, CDR2 SMNVEV (reference sequence). The CDR3 has 15 amino acids. The CDR3 DNA is TGCGCCAGCAGCTTGTCTAGAGCCAGCACAGATACGCAGTATTTT. Amino acid sequence: CASSLSRASTDTQYF.

The chain carries TRBV20-1 and TRBJ1-2; maybe TRBD1 (5 bases). This CDR3 is built from 13 residues. Trimming cost V 5 bases and J 2 bases, with 12 bases left between them. CDR1 is DFQATT, CDR2 SNEGSKA, per germline (reference sequence). CDR3 coding DNA: TGCAGTGCTTCACAGGCCCTAAACTATGGCTACACCTTC. This gives the protein CSASQALNYGYTF.

V and J are TRBV11-2 and TRBJ1-5, with D possibly matching TRBD1 (6 bases). The CDR3 contains 11 residues. The V and J ends lost 4 bases and 10 bases respectively, with 8 bases between them. Looked up from germline, CDR1 is SGHAT and CDR2 is FQNNGV. CDR3 sequence: CASSSGHPQHF. CDR3 DNA: TGTGCCAGCAGCTCGGGACATCCCCAGCATTTT. The variable domain in full, completed from reference TRBV11-2 and TRBJ1-5, reads EAGVAQSPRYKIIEKRQSVAFWCNPISGHATLYWYQQILGQGPKLLIQFQNNGVVDDSQLPKDRFSAERLKGVDSTLKIQPAKLEDSAVYLCASSSGHPQHFGDGTRLSIL.

In this sample, this clonotype turned up a few times. The J gene is TRBJ2-4, the V gene TRBV9, with D possibly being TRBD2 (7 bases). The germline CDR1 and CDR2 sequences are SGDLS and YYNGEE. The CDR3 has 16 residues. With 0 bases removed from V and 1 base from J, the gap between germline ends came to 11 bases. Here the CDR3 DNA reads TGTGCCAGCAGCGTAGGTGGGGGGGCCGCCAAAAACATTCAGTACTTC. Its translation: CASSVGGGAAKNIQYF.

There are a few counts of this clonotype. The rearrangement joins TRBV12-3 or TRBV12-4 to TRBJ1-2; TRBD1 matches at 7 bases. The CDR3 sequence is 15 residues long. The V segment lost 6 bases and the J segment 3 bases; nucleotides outside the gene matches: 10. The CDR3 here is CASSPATGPYYGYTF. The CDR3 DNA is TGTGCCAGCAGCCCGGCGACAGGGCCCTACTATGGCTACACCTTC.